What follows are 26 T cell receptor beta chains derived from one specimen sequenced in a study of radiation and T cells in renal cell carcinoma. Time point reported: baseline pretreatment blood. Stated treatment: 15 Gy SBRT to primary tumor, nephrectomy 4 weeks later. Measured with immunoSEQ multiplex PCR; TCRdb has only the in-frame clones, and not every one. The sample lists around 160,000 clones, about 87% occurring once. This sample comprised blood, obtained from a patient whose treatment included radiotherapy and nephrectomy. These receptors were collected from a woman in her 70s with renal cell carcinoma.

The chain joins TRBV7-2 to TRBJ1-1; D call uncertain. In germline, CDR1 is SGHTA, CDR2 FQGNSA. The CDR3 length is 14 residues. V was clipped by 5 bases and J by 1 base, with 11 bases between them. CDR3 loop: CASSPGPGNTEAFF. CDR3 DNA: TGTGCCAGCAGCCCTGGACCGGGGAACACTGAAGCTTTCTTT.

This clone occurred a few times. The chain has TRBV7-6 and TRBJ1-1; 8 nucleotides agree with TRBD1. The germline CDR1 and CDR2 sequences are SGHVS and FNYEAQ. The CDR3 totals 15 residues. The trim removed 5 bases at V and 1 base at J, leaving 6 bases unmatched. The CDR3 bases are TGTGCCAGCAGCCGGACAGGGCAACCGAACACTGAAGCTTTCTTT. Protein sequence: CASSRTGQPNTEAFF.

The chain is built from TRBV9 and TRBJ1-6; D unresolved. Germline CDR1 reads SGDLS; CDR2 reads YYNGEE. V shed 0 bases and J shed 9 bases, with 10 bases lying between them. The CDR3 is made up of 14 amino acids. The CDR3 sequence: CASSVVPLGSPLHF. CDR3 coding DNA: TGTGCCAGCAGCGTAGTCCCGTTGGGTTCACCCCTCCACTTT.

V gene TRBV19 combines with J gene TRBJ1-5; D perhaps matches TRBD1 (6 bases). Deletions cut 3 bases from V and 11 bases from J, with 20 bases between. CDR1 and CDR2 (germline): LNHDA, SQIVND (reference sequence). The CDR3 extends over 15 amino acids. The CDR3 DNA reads TGTGCCAGTAGTATCGGAAGGGCGGGGGCATTGGCCCAGCATTTT. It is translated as CASSIGRAGALAQHF. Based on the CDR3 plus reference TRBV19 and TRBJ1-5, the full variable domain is DGGITQSPKYLFRKEGQNVTLSCEQNLNHDAMYWYRQDPGQGLRLIYYSQIVNDFQKGDIAEGYSVSREKKESFPLTVTSAQKNPTAFYLCASSIGRAGALAQHFGDGTRLSIL.

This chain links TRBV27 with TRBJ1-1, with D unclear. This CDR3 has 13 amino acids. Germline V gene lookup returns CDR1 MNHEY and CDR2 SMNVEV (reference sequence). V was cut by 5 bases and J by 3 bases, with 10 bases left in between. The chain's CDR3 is CASSPRPYTEAFF. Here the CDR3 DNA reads TGTGCCAGCAGTCCTCGCCCCTACACTGAAGCTTTCTTT.

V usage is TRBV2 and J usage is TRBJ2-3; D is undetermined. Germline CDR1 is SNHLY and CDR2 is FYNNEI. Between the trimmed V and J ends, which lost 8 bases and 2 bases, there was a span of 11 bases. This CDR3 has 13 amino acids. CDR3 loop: CASGRTDTDTQYF. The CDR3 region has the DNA TGTGCCAGCGGAAGGACCGACACAGATACGCAGTATTTT.

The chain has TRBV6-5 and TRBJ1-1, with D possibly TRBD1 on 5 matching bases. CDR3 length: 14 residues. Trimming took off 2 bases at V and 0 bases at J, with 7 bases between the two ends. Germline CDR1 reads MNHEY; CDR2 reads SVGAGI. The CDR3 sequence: CASSYKGMNTEAFF. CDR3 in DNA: TGTGCCAGCAGTTACAAGGGGATGAACACTGAAGCTTTCTTT.

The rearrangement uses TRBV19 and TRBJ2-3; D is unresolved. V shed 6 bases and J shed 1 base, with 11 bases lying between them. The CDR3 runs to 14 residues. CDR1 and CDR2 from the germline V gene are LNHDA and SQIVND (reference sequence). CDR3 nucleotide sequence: TGTGCCAGTAGACTTAACAAGGGCACAGATACGCAGTATTTT. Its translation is CASRLNKGTDTQYF.

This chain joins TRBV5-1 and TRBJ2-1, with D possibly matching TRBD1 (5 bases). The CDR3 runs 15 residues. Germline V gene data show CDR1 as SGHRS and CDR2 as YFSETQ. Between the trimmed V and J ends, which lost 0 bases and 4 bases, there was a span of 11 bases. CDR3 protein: CASSLASDSYNEQFF. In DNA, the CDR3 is TGCGCCAGCAGCTTGGCCTCTGACAGTTACAATGAGCAGTTCTTC.

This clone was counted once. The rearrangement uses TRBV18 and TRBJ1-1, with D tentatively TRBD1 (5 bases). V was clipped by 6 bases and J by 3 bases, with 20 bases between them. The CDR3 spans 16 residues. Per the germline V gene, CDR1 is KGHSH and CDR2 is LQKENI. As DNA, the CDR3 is TGTGCCAGCTCTCCAACCAGGGTTGTTGGTTACACTGAAGCTTTCTTT. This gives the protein CASSPTRVVGYTEAFF.

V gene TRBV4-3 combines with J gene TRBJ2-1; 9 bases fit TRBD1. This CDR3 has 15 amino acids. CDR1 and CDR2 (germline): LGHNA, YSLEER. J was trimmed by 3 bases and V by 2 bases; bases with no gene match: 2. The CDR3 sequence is CASSQTGGVYNEQFF. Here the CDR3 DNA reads TGCGCCAGCAGCCAAACAGGGGGCGTCTACAATGAGCAGTTCTTC.

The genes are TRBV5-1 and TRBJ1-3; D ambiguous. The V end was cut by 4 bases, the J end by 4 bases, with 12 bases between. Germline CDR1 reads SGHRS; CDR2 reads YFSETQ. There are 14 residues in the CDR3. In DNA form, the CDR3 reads TGCGCCAGCAGCCCCCCGAGCCGGGGAAACACCATATATTTT. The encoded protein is CASSPPSRGNTIYF.

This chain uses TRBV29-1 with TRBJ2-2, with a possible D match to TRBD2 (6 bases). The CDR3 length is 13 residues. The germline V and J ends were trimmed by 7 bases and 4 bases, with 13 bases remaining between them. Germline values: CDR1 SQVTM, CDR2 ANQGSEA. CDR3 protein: CSALAHSTGELFF. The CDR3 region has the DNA TGCAGCGCACTAGCACACTCCACCGGGGAGCTGTTTTTT.

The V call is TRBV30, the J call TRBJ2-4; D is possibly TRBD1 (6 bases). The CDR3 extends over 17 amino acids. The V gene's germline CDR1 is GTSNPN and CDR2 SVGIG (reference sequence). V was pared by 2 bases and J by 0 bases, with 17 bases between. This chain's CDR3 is CAWSSDSFILAKNIQYF. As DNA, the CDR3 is TGTGCCTGGAGTTCGGACAGCTTTATATTAGCCAAAAACATTCAGTACTTC.

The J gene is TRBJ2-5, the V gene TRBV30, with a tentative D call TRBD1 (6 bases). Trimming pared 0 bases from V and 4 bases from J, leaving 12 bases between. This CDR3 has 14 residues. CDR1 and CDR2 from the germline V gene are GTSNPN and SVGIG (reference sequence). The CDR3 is CAWSVTGSLETQYF. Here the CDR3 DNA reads TGTGCCTGGAGTGTAACAGGGAGTTTAGAGACCCAGTACTTC.

The CDR3 coding sequence is TGCGCCAGCAGCCAAGACCGGGACGCATCCTACGAGCAGTACTTC. Amino acid sequence: CASSQDRDASYEQYF. J is TRBJ2-7 and V is TRBV4-3, with D possibly called TRBD1 or TRBD2 (5 bases each). With 0 bases removed from V and 1 base from J, the gap between germline ends came to 10 bases. Germline V gene data show CDR1 as LGHNA and CDR2 as YSLEER. This CDR3 is built from 15 residues.

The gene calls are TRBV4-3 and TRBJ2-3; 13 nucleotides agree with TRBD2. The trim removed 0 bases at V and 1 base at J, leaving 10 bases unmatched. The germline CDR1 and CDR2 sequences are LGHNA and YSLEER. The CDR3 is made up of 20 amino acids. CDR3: CASSQDLTSGGVGGTDTQYF. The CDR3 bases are TGCGCCAGCAGCCAAGATCTAACTAGCGGGGGGGTAGGCGGCACAGATACGCAGTATTTT.

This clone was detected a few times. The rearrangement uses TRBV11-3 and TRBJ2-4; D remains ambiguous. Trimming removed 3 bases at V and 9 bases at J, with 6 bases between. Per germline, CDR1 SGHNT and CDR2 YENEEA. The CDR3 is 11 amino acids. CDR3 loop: CASSFQGIQYF. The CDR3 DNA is TGTGCCAGCAGCTTCCAAGGCATTCAGTACTTC.

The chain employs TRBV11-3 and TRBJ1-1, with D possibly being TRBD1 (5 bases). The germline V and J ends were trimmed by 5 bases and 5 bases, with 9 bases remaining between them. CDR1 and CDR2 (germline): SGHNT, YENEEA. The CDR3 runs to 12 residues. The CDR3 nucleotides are TGTGCCAGCAGCCCCAGGGAAACTGAAGCTTTCTTT. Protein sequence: CASSPRETEAFF.

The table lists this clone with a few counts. The CDR3 region is CAHGLGGNTEAFF. The CDR3 region has the DNA TGTGCCCACGGGTTGGGGGGAAACACTGAAGCTTTCTTT. The chain carries TRBV6-6 and TRBJ1-1; D may be TRBD1 (5 bases). V lost 11 bases and J lost 2, with 15 bases in between. The CDR3 covers 13 residues. Germline loops: CDR1 MNHNY, CDR2 SVGAGI (reference sequence).

The CDR3: CASSLVRGREKLFF. For the CDR3, the DNA is TGTGCCAGCAGCTTAGTGAGGGGAAGAGAAAAACTGTTTTTT. This chain uses TRBV7-8 with TRBJ1-4, with D perhaps matching TRBD1 (5 bases). V shed 1 base and J shed 8 bases, with 11 bases lying between them. The CDR3 loop spans 14 amino acids. Germline V lookup: CDR1 SGHVS, CDR2 FQNEAQ. Drawing the rest from reference TRBV7-8 and TRBJ1-4, the complete variable domain is GAGVSQSPRYKVAKRGQDVALRCDPISGHVSLFWYQQALGQGPEFLTYFQNEAQLDKSGLPSDRFFAERPEGSVSTLKIQRTQQEDSAVYLCASSLVRGREKLFFGSGTQLSVL.

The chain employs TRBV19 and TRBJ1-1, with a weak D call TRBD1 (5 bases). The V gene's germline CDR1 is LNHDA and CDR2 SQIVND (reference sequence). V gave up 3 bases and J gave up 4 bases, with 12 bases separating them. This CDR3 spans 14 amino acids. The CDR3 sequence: CASSISGLGTEAFF. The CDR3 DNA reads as TGTGCCAGTAGTATTTCAGGGTTGGGCACTGAAGCTTTCTTT.

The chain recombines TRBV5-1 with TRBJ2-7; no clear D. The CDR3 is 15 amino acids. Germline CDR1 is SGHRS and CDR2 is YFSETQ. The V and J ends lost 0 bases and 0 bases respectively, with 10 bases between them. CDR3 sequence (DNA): TGCGCCAGCAGCTTGGCACCTTCCAGCTCCTACGAGCAGTACTTC. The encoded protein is CASSLAPSSSYEQYF.

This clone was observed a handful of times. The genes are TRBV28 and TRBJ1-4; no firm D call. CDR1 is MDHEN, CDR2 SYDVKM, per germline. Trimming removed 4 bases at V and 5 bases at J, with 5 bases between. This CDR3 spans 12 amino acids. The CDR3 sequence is CASSSVNEKLFF. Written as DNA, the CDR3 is TGTGCCAGCAGTTCCGTGAATGAAAAACTGTTTTTT.

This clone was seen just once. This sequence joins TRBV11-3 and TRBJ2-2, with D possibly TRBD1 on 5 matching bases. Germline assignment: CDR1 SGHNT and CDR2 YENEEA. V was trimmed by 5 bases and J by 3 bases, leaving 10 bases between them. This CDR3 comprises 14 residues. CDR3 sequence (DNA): TGTGCCAGCAGCCGAACCAGGGACACCGGGGAGCTGTTTTTT. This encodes CASSRTRDTGELFF.

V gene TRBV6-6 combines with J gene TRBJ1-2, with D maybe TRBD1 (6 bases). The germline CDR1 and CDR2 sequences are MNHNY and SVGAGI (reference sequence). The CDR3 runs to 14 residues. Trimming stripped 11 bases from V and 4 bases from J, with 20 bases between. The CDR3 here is CAAGGGHGVYGYTF. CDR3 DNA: TGTGCCGCCGGAGGGGGGCATGGCGTCTATGGCTACACCTTC.